Listed below are T cell receptor beta chains from one sample, sequenced in a study of brain T cells in children with intractable seizures. Only in-frame clones appear in the TCRdb table, and some are missing; sequencing was by immunoSEQ multiplex PCR. The data contain some 20,000 clones, 85% to 95% of them seen just once; the ten biggest clones take up roughly 6.5%. Sequenced material: peripheral blood, taken at surgery. All receptors derive from a boy aged 5-17 years with focal cortical dysplasia and intractable seizures. The CDR3 runs from the conserved cysteine through the conserved F or W. A D gene is named only where the DNA matches it firmly. Size tells how often a clone was seen (once, few, many) or the class of an expanded clone, and some rows leave it out.

J | V | D | size | DNA | CDR3
TRBJ2-1 | TRBV6-4 | TRBD1 | . | TGTGCCAGCAGTGAGGGGACAGGGGGCTACAATGAGCAGTTCTTC | CASSEGTGGYNEQFF
TRBJ1-1 | TRBV4-1 | . | . | TGCGCCAGCAGCCAAGAGTGGGGGATAGAAACTGAAGCTTTCTTT | CASSQEWGIETEAFF
TRBJ1-2 | TRBV21-1 | . | medium-sized | TGTGCCAGCAGCAACCCGGGAGGGGGTGGGGGATTGGTCGGCTACACCTTC | CASSNPGGGGGLVGYTF
TRBJ1-6 | TRBV15 | TRBD1 | . | TGTGCCACCAGCGCACAGGGGGGATTTTCACCCCTCCACTTT | CATSAQGGFSPLHF
TRBJ1-1 | TRBV5-1 | . | . | TGCGCCAGCAGGTTGAGTATATTGCCGGGACAGAACACTGAAGCTTTCTTT | CASRLSILPGQNTEAFF
TRBJ1-3 | TRBV11-2 | . | . | TGTGCCAGCAGCTTAGATCGAATCTTCAGCTCTGGAAACACCATATATTTT | CASSLDRIFSSGNTIYF
TRBJ2-3 | TRBV5-1 | . | . | TGCGCCAGCAGCTTGGGGGCTGGGGTGACAGATACGCAGTATTTT | CASSLGAGVTDTQYF
TRBJ1-1 | TRBV13 | . | . | TGTGCCAGCAGCCCGAGAGCCGACGGGTGGGACACTGAAGCTTTCTTT | CASSPRADGWDTEAFF
TRBJ2-3 | TRBV5-4 | . | . | TGTGCCAGCAGCACAGCCGGGCTCACAGATACGCAGTATTTT | CASSTAGLTDTQYF
TRBJ2-1 | TRBV9 | TRBD2 | . | TGTGCCAGCAGCGCTAGCGGGTCCTACAATGAGCAGTTCTTC | CASSASGSYNEQFF
TRBJ2-3 | TRBV28 | . | . | TGTGCCAGCAGTTTAGCTAGCACTAGCACAGATACGCAGTATTTT | CASSLASTSTDTQYF
TRBJ2-7 | TRBV27 | . | . | TGTGCCAGCAGTTACGAGCAGTACTTC | CASSYEQYF
TRBJ1-5 | TRBV29-1 | . | . | TGCAGCGTCAGCGACGGGATGGGTCAGCCCCAGCATTTT | CSVSDGMGQPQHF
TRBJ1-3 | TRBV6-5 | . | . | TGTGCCAGCAGTTTCCTCGGGGGCCCTGGAAACACCATATATTTT | CASSFLGGPGNTIYF
TRBJ1-5 | TRBV27 | . | . | TGTGCCAGCAGCTCATTGACAGGCCCAAATCAGCCCCAGCATTTT | CASSSLTGPNQPQHF
TRBJ2-6 | TRBV5-1 | . | . | TGCGCCAGCAACGGACAGTCTGGGGCCAACGTCCTGACTTTC | CASNGQSGANVLTF
TRBJ1-2 | TRBV10-1 | . | few | TGCGCCGGGGACGGGAGTAACTATGGCTACACCTTC | CAGDGSNYGYTF
TRBJ1-5 | TRBV4-1 | . | . | TGCGCCAGCAGCCAAGATCGTTATAGCAATCAGCCCCAGCATTTT | CASSQDRYSNQPQHF
TRBJ2-2 | TRBV3-1/TRBV3-2 | . | . | TGTGCCAGCAGCCAAGCGATGGAAGTCGGGGAGCTGTTTTTT | CASSQAMEVGELFF
TRBJ2-1 | TRBV7-9 | . | . | TGTGCCAGCAGCTTCTCCGAGGAGGCATACAATGAGCAGTTCTTC | CASSFSEEAYNEQFF
TRBJ2-5 | TRBV2 | . | once | TGTGCCAGCAGGGGCCTTCGGAGCTCGTACCAAGAGACCCAGTACTTC | CASRGLRSSYQETQYF
TRBJ2-5 | TRBV7-9 | . | . | TGTGCCAGCAGCTCCCCCGACCGAGAGACCCAGTACTTC | CASSSPDRETQYF
TRBJ1-1 | TRBV7-3 | . | . | TGTGCCAGCAGCTTAGTCGCGAACACTGAAGCTTTCTTT | CASSLVANTEAFF
TRBJ1-2 | TRBV18 | TRBD1 | . | TGTGCCAGCTCATCCCGGGACAGGGATTTTCGGGGCTACACCTTC | CASSSRDRDFRGYTF
TRBJ1-2 | TRBV6-1 | . | . | TGTGCCAGCAGTGAGCAGACTAACTATGGCTACACCTTC | CASSEQTNYGYTF
TRBJ2-7 | TRBV3-1/TRBV3-2 | TRBD2 | . | TGTGCCAGCAGCCACCTAGCGGGGGGGTACGAGCAGTACTTC | CASSHLAGGYEQYF
TRBJ2-5 | TRBV5-5 | . | . | TGTGCCAGCAGCCCGTCCGACAGTGTGAAGACCCAGTACTTC | CASSPSDSVKTQYF
TRBJ1-5 | TRBV30 | . | . | TGTGCCTGGAGTTCGGTTCAGAATCAGCCCCAGCATTTT | CAWSSVQNQPQHF
TRBJ1-5 | TRBV20-1 | TRBD1 | . | TGCAGTGCTAGTTTAGGACAGGAGGCTCAGCCCCAGCATTTT | CSASLGQEAQPQHF
TRBJ2-2 | TRBV10-3 | . | . | TGTGCCATCAGTGCGGTATACACGAACACCGGGGAGCTGTTTTTT | CAISAVYTNTGELFF
TRBJ1-2 | TRBV29-1 | . | . | TGCAGCGCCTCCTCGACAGCTAACTATGGCTACACCTTC | CSASSTANYGYTF
TRBJ2-4 | TRBV19 | . | few | TGTGCCAGTATCAAGCAGGCTACCAAAAACATTCAGTACTTC | CASIKQATKNIQYF
TRBJ1-2 | TRBV24-1 | . | . | TGTGCCACCAGTGATCAGGGGTATGGCTACACCTTC | CATSDQGYGYTF
TRBJ2-1 | TRBV5-4 | TRBD1 | . | TGTGCCGCGCTCCGGGACAGGGGTGGGAATGAGCAGTTCTTC | CAALRDRGGNEQFF
TRBJ1-5 | TRBV2 | . | . | TGTGCCAGCAACCGCGAGGGTCAGCCCCAGCATTTT | CASNREGQPQHF
TRBJ1-4 | TRBV28 | . | . | TGTGCCAGCCAAGGACAGAATAATGAAAAACTGTTTTTT | CASQGQNNEKLFF
TRBJ2-3 | TRBV10-2 | . | . | TGCGCCAGCAGTGGAAGCGCCGGAGCTGAGTACCACTATACGCAGTATTTT | CASSGSAGAEYHYTQYF
TRBJ2-1 | TRBV29-1 | . | . | TGCAGCGTTGATGACAGGTACAATGAGCAGTTCTTC | CSVDDRYNEQFF
TRBJ2-6 | TRBV4-1 | . | once | TGCGCCAGCAGCCAAGTAAGGGGCTCTGGGGCCAACGTCCTGACTTTC | CASSQVRGSGANVLTF
TRBJ1-6 | TRBV7-2 | . | . | TGTGCCAGCAGCTTACTTACTTTACAGGGCAATTCACCCCTCCACTTT | CASSLLTLQGNSPLHF
TRBJ1-1 | TRBV6-2/TRBV6-3 | . | . | TGTGCCAGCAGTTCACCAGGGATGAACACTGAAGCTTTCTTT | CASSSPGMNTEAFF
TRBJ1-1 | TRBV3-1/TRBV3-2 | . | few | TGTGCCAGCAGCCAAGTCGCCGGGAGCACTGAAGCTTTCTTT | CASSQVAGSTEAFF
TRBJ2-1 | TRBV13 | . | . | TGTGCCAGCAGCTTAGGGACTCTAGAAAATGAGCAGTTCTTC | CASSLGTLENEQFF
TRBJ2-3 | TRBV7-6 | TRBD1 | . | TGTGCCAGCAGCCTCCGGGGGACAGGGGTCACAGATACGCAGTATTTT | CASSLRGTGVTDTQYF
TRBJ1-1 | TRBV7-9 | TRBD1 | . | TGTGCCAGCAGGCAAGCAGGGGGCGCCCGGAACACTGAAGCTTTCTTT | CASRQAGGARNTEAFF
TRBJ2-5 | TRBV13 | TRBD1 | . | TGTGCCAGCAGCTTCCGACAGGGGCGAGAGACCCAGTACTTC | CASSFRQGRETQYF
TRBJ1-1 | TRBV3-1/TRBV3-2 | . | . | TGTGCCAGCAGTAGCGGCGGGGGTGAAGCTTTCTTT | CASSSGGGEAFF
TRBJ1-1 | TRBV18 | . | . | TGTGCCAGCTCACTTAATCTTCCCCGCCTGACAGGAGAGGGCTCTGAAGCTTTCTTT | CASSLNLPRLTGEGSEAFF
TRBJ1-2 | TRBV19 | . | . | TGTGCCAGTAGTACCCCGGCGGGCTATGGCTACACCTTC | CASSTPAGYGYTF
TRBJ1-1 | TRBV11-2 | . | . | TGTGCCAGCAGCCCTGAAGGGCTGAGCACTGAAGCTTTCTTT | CASSPEGLSTEAFF
TRBJ1-6 | TRBV2 | . | . | TGTGCCAGCGGGGCAAACAACTATAATTCACCCCTCCACTTT | CASGANNYNSPLHF
TRBJ2-1 | TRBV21-1 | . | . | TGTGCCAGCAGCAAAGGCTGGGGACTAGCGGGGGCCCCTTACAATGAGCAGTTCTTC | CASSKGWGLAGAPYNEQFF
TRBJ2-5 | TRBV5-1 | TRBD2 | . | TGCGCCAGCAGCTTGGTGGCTAGCGGGCCGACCCAGTACTTC | CASSLVASGPTQYF
TRBJ1-5 | TRBV27 | . | . | TGTGCCAGCAGTCTTGCCCCGGGCAATCAGCCCCAGCATTTT | CASSLAPGNQPQHF
TRBJ1-5 | TRBV9 | . | . | TGTGCCAGCAGCGCCGGGACCGCCGGAAATCAGCCCCAGCATTTT | CASSAGTAGNQPQHF
TRBJ1-1 | TRBV3-1/TRBV3-2 | . | few | TGTGCCAGCAGCCAAGGGGCGGGGACCGGGGCTTTCTTT | CASSQGAGTGAFF
TRBJ2-1 | TRBV3-1/TRBV3-2 | TRBD2 | . | TGTGCCAGCAGCCAAGTGTGGGCGGGAGCCTACAATGAGCAGTTCTTC | CASSQVWAGAYNEQFF
TRBJ2-1 | TRBV11-2 | TRBD1 | . | TGTGCCAGCACCCCAGGGACAGGGTTATACAATGAGCAGTTCTTC | CASTPGTGLYNEQFF
TRBJ2-3 | TRBV9 | . | once | TGTGCCAGCAGCTCGGAGTTCTTCTCAGATACGCAGTATTTT | CASSSEFFSDTQYF
TRBJ2-1 | TRBV2 | TRBD2 | . | TGTGCCAGCAGTGGGACTAGCGGGGTCGCGGAGGAGCAGTTCTTC | CASSGTSGVAEEQFF